Listed below are T cell receptor beta chains from one sample, sequenced in a study of T-cell reconstitution after alpha-beta-depleted transplantation in children. One entry per CDR3 protein results from TCRdb running MiXCR on the PCR reads. The repertoire includes about 600,000 distinct CDR3 sequences, under 25% of them detected once, and over 12% sits in the top ten. The sequences come from PBMCs, mostly from graft donor cells, collected 360 days after TCRalphabeta/CD19-depleted stem cell transplant. The origin of the receptors is a boy less than two years old who had a stem cell transplant for acute myeloid leukemia, so the T cells may come from the graft donor. Both conserved end residues are part of each CDR3. A D gene is named only where the DNA matches it firmly. Size is omitted from some rows. Given values are once, few, many or a class for expanded clones.

few | TRBJ1-4 | . | TRBV6-5 | TGTGCCAGCAGTTATGGCCAACGTAATGAAAAACTGTTTTTT | CASSYGQRNEKLFF
few | TRBJ1-1 | TRBD1 | TRBV29-1 | TGCAGCGTTGAAGGGACAGGGGCAACTGAAGCTTTCTTT | CSVEGTGATEAFF
. | TRBJ1-4 | . | TRBV10-3 | TGTGCCATCAGCGGCCAAGGGGGAAAACTGTTTTTT | CAISGQGGKLFF
many | TRBJ2-4 | . | TRBV7-9 | TGTGCCAGCAGCTTAAGCACCCGGGACATTCAGTACTTC | CASSLSTRDIQYF
. | TRBJ2-1 | . | TRBV5-1 | TGCGCCAGCAGCTTGGTACCTGATGACAATGAGCAGTTCTTC | CASSLVPDDNEQFF
few | TRBJ1-2 | . | TRBV29-1 | TGCAGCGTTACGGGGGGGGCGTCTAACTATGGCTACACCTTC | CSVTGGASNYGYTF
. | TRBJ1-3 | . | TRBV7-9 | TGTGCCAGTGGGGGGGGGAAGGGAAACACCATATATTTT | CASGGGKGNTIYF
many | TRBJ2-2 | . | TRBV4-3 | TGCGCCAGCAGACATAACGTTGGTACCGGGGAGCTGTTTTTT | CASRHNVGTGELFF
. | TRBJ2-2 | TRBD2 | TRBV20-1 | TGCAGTGCCAGTGTCCGGGGGGGCCGAACCGGGGAGCTGTTTTTT | CSASVRGGRTGELFF
many | TRBJ2-2 | . | TRBV20-1 | TGCAGTGCTAGAATGGCGCTAGGGGTCACCGGGGAGCTGTTTTTT | CSARMALGVTGELFF
. | TRBJ2-1 | TRBD2 | TRBV28 | TGTGCCAGCAGTTTATGGCGGGGGGTCATCAATGAGCAGTTCTTC | CASSLWRGVINEQFF
few | TRBJ2-2 | TRBD1 | TRBV12-3/TRBV12-4 | TGTGCCAGCAGTCCGACAGGGTATGACGGGGAGCTGTTTTTT | CASSPTGYDGELFF
. | TRBJ1-6 | TRBD1 | TRBV9 | TGTGCCAGCAGCGTAGAAGTACAGGGGAATTCACCCCTCCACTTT | CASSVEVQGNSPLHF
. | TRBJ2-7 | TRBD1 | TRBV7-9 | TGTGCCAGCAGATCTAATCGGGACAGAGTCTACGAGCAGTACTTC | CASRSNRDRVYEQYF
. | TRBJ2-3 | . | TRBV7-2 | TGTGCCAGCAACAAGGGGGGCACAGATACGCAGTATTTT | CASNKGGTDTQYF
. | TRBJ2-1 | TRBD2 | TRBV9 | TGTGCCAGCAGCGTAGGGGTTAGCGGGAGCTCCTACAATGAGCAGTTCTTC | CASSVGVSGSSYNEQFF
many | TRBJ1-5 | . | TRBV20-1 | TGCAGTGCTAGATCCGGTAGTGGCAATCAGCCCCAGCATTTT | CSARSGSGNQPQHF
few | TRBJ1-2 | . | TRBV20-1 | TGCAGTGCTAAAGAGGCGGGGGGCTACACCTTC | CSAKEAGGYTF
many | TRBJ2-3 | . | TRBV27 | TGTGCCAGCAGTTCCACGGCCGGGTTCACAGATACGCAGTATTTT | CASSSTAGFTDTQYF
few | TRBJ2-5 | . | TRBV5-5 | TGTGCCAGCAGCGTAGCAGGGGGGGGTGCAGGAGAGACCCAGTACTTC | CASSVAGGGAGETQYF
few | TRBJ2-7 | TRBD1 | TRBV11-2 | TGTGCCAGCAGCACCGGGACAGGGGGCTTTTGGCTGAACGAGCAGTACTTC | CASSTGTGGFWLNEQYF
many | TRBJ2-7 | TRBD2 | TRBV20-1 | TGCAGTGCCCAGGGAGGGGAACCCTACGAGCAGTACTTC | CSAQGGEPYEQYF
. | TRBJ2-3 | . | TRBV12-3/TRBV12-4 | TGTGCCAGCAGCCCCCTTGGTTACGGCACAGATACGCAGTATTTT | CASSPLGYGTDTQYF
few | TRBJ1-2 | . | TRBV20-1 | TGCAGTGCTAGAGATGGAACAAACAGCTATGGCTACACCTTC | CSARDGTNSYGYTF
. | TRBJ2-2 | TRBD1 | TRBV6-5 | TGTGCCAGCAACGGACAGGGAACGAACACCGGGGAGCTGTTTTTT | CASNGQGTNTGELFF
few | TRBJ1-2 | . | TRBV12-3/TRBV12-4 | TGTGCCAGCAGTCACACCCCTCCAGGCCCCTATGGCTACACCTTC | CASSHTPPGPYGYTF
few | TRBJ1-6 | . | TRBV20-1 | TGCAGTGCTAGGGATGGGGGGTATTCACCCCTCCACTTT | CSARDGGYSPLHF
many | TRBJ1-2 | . | TRBV6-2/TRBV6-3 | TGTGCCAGCAGTTACCAGAGACAGACCGTTAACTATGGCTACACCTTC | CASSYQRQTVNYGYTF
many | TRBJ2-3 | . | TRBV7-6 | TGTGCCAGCAGCTTAGCCGGGGATGAGAGCACAGATACGCAGTATTTT | CASSLAGDESTDTQYF
many | TRBJ2-1 | . | TRBV12-3/TRBV12-4 | TGTGCCAGCACCTGGGGGGCCATCTACAATGAGCAGTTCTTC | CASTWGAIYNEQFF
. | TRBJ2-5 | TRBD1 | TRBV5-1 | TGCGCCAGCAGCTCATTCCCCCGGGACAGGTACCAAGAGACCCAGTACTTC | CASSSFPRDRYQETQYF
many | TRBJ2-6 | TRBD1 | TRBV5-6 | TGTGCCAGCAGCCCTCCCAGGGGGCGTGGGGCCAACGTCCTGACTTTC | CASSPPRGRGANVLTF
. | TRBJ2-7 | . | TRBV20-1 | TGCAGTGCCCGGTCGGACTATAAGGACGAGCAGTACTTC | CSARSDYKDEQYF
many | TRBJ2-1 | TRBD2 | TRBV7-9 | TGTGCCAGCAGCCGTAGACTAGCGGGGGGGAATGAGCAGTTCTTC | CASSRRLAGGNEQFF
many | TRBJ2-5 | TRBD2 | TRBV7-9 | TGTGCCAGCAGCTTGACTAGCGGAGTCCAAGAGACCCAGTACTTC | CASSLTSGVQETQYF
. | TRBJ2-3 | TRBD2 | TRBV3-1 | TGTGCCAGCAGCGAAGACGAGAAGGGAGCGGGGTCCTACACAGATACGCAGTATTTT | CASSEDEKGAGSYTDTQYF
many | TRBJ2-2 | . | TRBV7-2 | TGTGCCAGCAGCTTAGCTTTAGCGAACACCGGGGAGCTGTTTTTT | CASSLALANTGELFF
many | TRBJ2-5 | . | TRBV12-3/TRBV12-4 | TGTGCCAGCAGTTTGACAGGTCCTCAAGAGACCCAGTACTTC | CASSLTGPQETQYF
few | TRBJ2-7 | . | TRBV7-9 | TGTGCCAGCAGCTTAGACTACTACGAGCAGTACTTC | CASSLDYYEQYF
many | TRBJ2-7 | . | TRBV29-1 | TGCAGCGTTGAGGGCATCTCCGAGCAGTACTTC | CSVEGISEQYF
few | TRBJ1-5 | TRBD1 | TRBV20-1 | TGCAGTGCTAGCGGACAGGGATTTAGCAATCAGCCCCAGCATTTT | CSASGQGFSNQPQHF
many | TRBJ1-2 | . | TRBV29-1 | TGCAGCGTTGTCCCCCAGACAGGCCTATATGGCTACACCTTC | CSVVPQTGLYGYTF
many | TRBJ2-3 | . | TRBV20-1 | TGCAGTGCTAGGGGGGACTCTCCCCACACAGATACGCAGTATTTT | CSARGDSPHTDTQYF
many | TRBJ2-1 | . | TRBV7-2 | TGTGCCAGCAGCTTAGGGCGAGGTGATGAGCAGTTCTTC | CASSLGRGDEQFF
. | TRBJ2-2 | . | TRBV5-4 | TGTGCCAGCAGCTTGTACCCTAGACAGTCGTCGGTGCCCCACACCGGGGAGCTGTTTTTT | CASSLYPRQSSVPHTGELFF
many | TRBJ2-1 | . | TRBV11-3 | TGTGCCAGCAGCTTAAGATCCGTCAGCAATGAGCAGTTCTTC | CASSLRSVSNEQFF
. | TRBJ2-1 | . | TRBV12-3/TRBV12-4 | TGTGCCAGCAGTCGACCCTCAGGGTGGGAGCAGTTCTTC | CASSRPSGWEQFF
. | TRBJ2-5 | TRBD2 | TRBV20-1 | TGCAGTGCTGTTAGACTAGCGGGGGAAGAGACCCAGTACTTC | CSAVRLAGEETQYF
. | TRBJ2-3 | TRBD1 | TRBV20-1 | TGCAGTGCTAGAGTAAGTTCGGGACAGGACGCAGATACGCAGTATTTT | CSARVSSGQDADTQYF
. | TRBJ1-4 | . | TRBV12-3/TRBV12-4 | TGTGCCAGCAGTTTATTTAATACGGGTCGTAAACTGTTTTTT | CASSLFNTGRKLFF
few | TRBJ2-5 | . | TRBV20-1 | TGCAGTGCTAGCCCCCGGGGGCCGCAAGAGACCCAGTACTTC | CSASPRGPQETQYF
many | TRBJ2-3 | TRBD2 | TRBV7-6 | TGTGCCAGCTCCGCGACTAGCGGCATAGGAGATACGCAGTATTTT | CASSATSGIGDTQYF
many | TRBJ1-6 | . | TRBV4-3 | TGCGCCAGCAGCCCTACATCAGGACGGAGCTCCTATAATTCACCCCTCCACTTT | CASSPTSGRSSYNSPLHF
few | TRBJ2-5 | . | TRBV20-1 | TGCAGTGCTACCCCGACCCTGCGGCAGACCCAGTACTTC | CSATPTLRQTQYF
. | TRBJ2-1 | . | TRBV20-1 | TGCAGTGCTAGAGGGGTGGAGCAGTTCTTC | CSARGVEQFF
few | TRBJ2-1 | . | TRBV28 | TGTGCCAGCAGTTTATGGGCCAATGAGCAGTTCTTC | CASSLWANEQFF
. | TRBJ2-1 | TRBD2 | TRBV6-4 | TGTGCCAGCAGTCGTAGCGGGGGCCTCGGCCAGTATGAGCAGTTCTTC | CASSRSGGLGQYEQFF